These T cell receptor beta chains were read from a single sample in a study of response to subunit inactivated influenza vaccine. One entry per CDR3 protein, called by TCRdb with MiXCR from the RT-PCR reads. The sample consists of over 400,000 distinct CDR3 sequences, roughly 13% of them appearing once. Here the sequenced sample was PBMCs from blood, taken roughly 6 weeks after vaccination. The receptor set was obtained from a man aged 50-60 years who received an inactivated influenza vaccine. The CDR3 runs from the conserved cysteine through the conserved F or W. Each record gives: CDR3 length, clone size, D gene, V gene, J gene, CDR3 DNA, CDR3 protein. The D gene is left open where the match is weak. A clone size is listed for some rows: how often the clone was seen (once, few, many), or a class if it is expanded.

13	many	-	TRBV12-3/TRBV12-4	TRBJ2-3	TGTGCCAGCAGCCGGACTCGCACAGATACGCAGTATTTT	CASSRTRTDTQYF
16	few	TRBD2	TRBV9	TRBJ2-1	TGTGCCAGCAGCGGAGGATTTAGCGGGACCTACAATGAGCAGTTCTTC	CASSGGFSGTYNEQFF
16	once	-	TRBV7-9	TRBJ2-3	TGTGCCAGCAGCTTAGATGAGAGGCGAAGCACAGATACGCAGTATTTT	CASSLDERRSTDTQYF
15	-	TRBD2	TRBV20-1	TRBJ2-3	TGCAGTGCTGCCCCGCTAGCGGGAGGGATAGATACGCAGTATTTT	CSAAPLAGGIDTQYF
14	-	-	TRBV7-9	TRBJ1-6	TGTGCCAGCAGCTCGGGGACGGCTAATTCACCCCTCCACTTT	CASSSGTANSPLHF
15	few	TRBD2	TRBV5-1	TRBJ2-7	TGCGCCAGCAGCCCGTCCGGAGCGGGAGGATACGAGCAGTACTTC	CASSPSGAGGYEQYF
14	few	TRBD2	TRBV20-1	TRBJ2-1	TGCAGAGCTAGTTTACTCCTCCTAGCGGAGGAGCAGTTCTTC	CRASLLLLAEEQFF
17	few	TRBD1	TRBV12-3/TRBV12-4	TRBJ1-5	TGTGCCAGCAGCCTCGGGACAGCGGCGCGAAACAATCAGCCCCAGCATTTT	CASSLGTAARNNQPQHF
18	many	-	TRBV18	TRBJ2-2	TGTGCCAGCTCACCCCTTCCACCGACAGGCGCGAACACCGGGGAGCTGTTTTTT	CASSPLPPTGANTGELFF
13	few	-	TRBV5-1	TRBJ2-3	TGCGCCAGCAGCTTGGACAGGCCGGATACGCAGTATTTT	CASSLDRPDTQYF
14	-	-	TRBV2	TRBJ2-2	TGTGCCAGCAGGCAAACCTGGGGAACCGGGGAGCTGTTTTTT	CASRQTWGTGELFF
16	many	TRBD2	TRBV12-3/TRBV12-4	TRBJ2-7	TGTGCCAGCAGTTTAATTGTAGCGGGAGGGTTCCACGAGCAGTACTTC	CASSLIVAGGFHEQYF
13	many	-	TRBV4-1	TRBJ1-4	TGCGCCAGCAGCCAAGGGACCTATTCGGAACTGTTTTTT	CASSQGTYSELFF
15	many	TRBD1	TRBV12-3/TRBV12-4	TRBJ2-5	TGTGCCAGCAGTTTAAGACAGGGAATTGGGGAGACCCAGTACTTC	CASSLRQGIGETQYF
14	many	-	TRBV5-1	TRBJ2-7	TGCGCCAGCAGCCCCACGGGGCAGGCCTACGAGCAGTACTTC	CASSPTGQAYEQYF
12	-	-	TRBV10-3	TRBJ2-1	TGTGCCATCAGTGAGTCTGGGGTTGAGCAGTTCTTC	CAISESGVEQFF
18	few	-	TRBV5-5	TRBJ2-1	TGTGCCAGCAGCTTAGAGCCCGGGCAAGGCTACGCTAACAATGAGCAGTTCTTC	CASSLEPGQGYANNEQFF
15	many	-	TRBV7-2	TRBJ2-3	TGTGCCAGCAGCTTATTACCCGGGGCTGAAGATACGCAGTATTTT	CASSLLPGAEDTQYF
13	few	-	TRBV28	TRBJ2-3	TGTGCCAGCAGTTACGGGCTCACAGATACGCAGTATTTT	CASSYGLTDTQYF
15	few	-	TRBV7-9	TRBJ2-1	TGTGCCAGCAGCTTAGCGGAGTTCGTTGGGAATGAGCAGTTCTTC	CASSLAEFVGNEQFF
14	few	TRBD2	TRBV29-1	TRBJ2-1	TGCAGCAGCAGCGGGGGCTTTTCCTACAATGAGCAGTTCTTC	CSSSGGFSYNEQFF
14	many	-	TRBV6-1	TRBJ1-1	TGTGCCAGCAGCCTTAGATCGACGTTTACTGAAGCTTTCTTT	CASSLRSTFTEAFF
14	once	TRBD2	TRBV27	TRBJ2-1	TGTGCCAGCGGCCTAGCGGGAGGGTGGAATGAGCAGTTCTTC	CASGLAGGWNEQFF
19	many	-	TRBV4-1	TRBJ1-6	TGCGCCAGCAGCCAAGAATCAACACGGGACCTCTCATTTAATTCACCCCTCCACTTT	CASSQESTRDLSFNSPLHF
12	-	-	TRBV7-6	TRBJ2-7	TGTGCCAGCAGCCACCGGGTCGGCGAGCAGTACTTC	CASSHRVGEQYF
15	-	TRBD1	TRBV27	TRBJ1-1	TGTGCCAGCAGTTTCGGAACAGGGGGATGGACTGAAGCTTTCTTT	CASSFGTGGWTEAFF
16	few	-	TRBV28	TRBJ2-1	TGTGCCAGCAGTTTCGTGCTAGCTCCCTCCTACAATGAGCAGTTCTTC	CASSFVLAPSYNEQFF
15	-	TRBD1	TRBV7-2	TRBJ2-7	TGTGCCAGCAGCTTGGACAGGGGGCTTGTCAACGAGCAGTACTTC	CASSLDRGLVNEQYF
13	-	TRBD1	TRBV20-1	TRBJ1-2	TGCAGTGCTAACAGGGGGCCGAGCTATGGCTACACCTTC	CSANRGPSYGYTF
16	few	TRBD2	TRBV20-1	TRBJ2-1	TGCAGTGCTAGGAGTCTAGCGGAAAGCTCCTACAATGAGCAGTTCTTC	CSARSLAESSYNEQFF
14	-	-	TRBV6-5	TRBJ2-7	TGTGCCAGCAGTTACCGGATACCTGACTACGAGCAGTACTTC	CASSYRIPDYEQYF
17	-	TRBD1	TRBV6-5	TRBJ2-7	TGTGCCAGCAGTATACAGCCTAGGACAGGGGCAGGTTACGAGCAGTACTTC	CASSIQPRTGAGYEQYF
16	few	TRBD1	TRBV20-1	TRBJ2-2	TGCAGTGCTAGAGATCCGGGACAGGGAGACACCGGGGAGCTGTTTTTT	CSARDPGQGDTGELFF
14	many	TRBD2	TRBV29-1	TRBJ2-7	TGCAGCGTTGGGAAGGGACTAGTTCGAGACGAGCAGTACTTC	CSVGKGLVRDEQYF
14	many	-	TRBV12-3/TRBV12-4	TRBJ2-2	TGTGCCAGCAGTAAGAGCGGTAACACCGGGGAGCTGTTTTTT	CASSKSGNTGELFF
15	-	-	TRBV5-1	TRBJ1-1	TGCGCCAGCAGAGCAGATGGACAGCCGAACACTGAAGCTTTCTTT	CASRADGQPNTEAFF